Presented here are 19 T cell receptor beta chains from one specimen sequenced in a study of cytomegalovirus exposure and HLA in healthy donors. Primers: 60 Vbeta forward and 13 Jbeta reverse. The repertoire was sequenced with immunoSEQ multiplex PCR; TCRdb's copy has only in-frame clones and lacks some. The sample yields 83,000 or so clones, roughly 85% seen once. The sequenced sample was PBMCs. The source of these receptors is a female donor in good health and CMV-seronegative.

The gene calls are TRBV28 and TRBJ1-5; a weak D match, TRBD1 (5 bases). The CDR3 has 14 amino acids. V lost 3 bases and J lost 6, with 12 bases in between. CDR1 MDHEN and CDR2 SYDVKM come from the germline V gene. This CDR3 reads CASSFADGGQPQHF. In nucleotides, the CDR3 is TGTGCCAGCAGTTTCGCCGACGGGGGTCAGCCCCAGCATTTT.

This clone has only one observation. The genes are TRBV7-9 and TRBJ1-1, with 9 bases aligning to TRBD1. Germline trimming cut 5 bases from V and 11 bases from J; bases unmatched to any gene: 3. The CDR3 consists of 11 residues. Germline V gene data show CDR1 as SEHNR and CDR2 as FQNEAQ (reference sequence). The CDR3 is CASSGDRGAFF. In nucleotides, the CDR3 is TGTGCCAGCAGCGGAGACAGGGGGGCTTTCTTT.

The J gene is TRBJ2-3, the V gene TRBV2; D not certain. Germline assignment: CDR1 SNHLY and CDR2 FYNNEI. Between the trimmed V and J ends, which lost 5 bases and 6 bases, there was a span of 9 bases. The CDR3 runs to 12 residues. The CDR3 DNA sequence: TGTGCCAGCAGTACTATCCTTGATACGCAGTATTTT. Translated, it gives CASSTILDTQYF.

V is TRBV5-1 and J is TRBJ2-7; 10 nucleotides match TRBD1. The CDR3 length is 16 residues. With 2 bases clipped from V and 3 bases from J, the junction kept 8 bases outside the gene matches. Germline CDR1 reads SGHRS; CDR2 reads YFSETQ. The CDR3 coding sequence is TGCGCCAGCAGCTTTGGGACAGGGACAGGGGACTACGAGCAGTACTTC. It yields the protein CASSFGTGTGDYEQYF.

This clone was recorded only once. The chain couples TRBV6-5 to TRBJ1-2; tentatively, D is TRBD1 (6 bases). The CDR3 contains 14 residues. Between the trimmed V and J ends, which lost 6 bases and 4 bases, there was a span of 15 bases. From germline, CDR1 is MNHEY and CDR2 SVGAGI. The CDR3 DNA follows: TGTGCCAGCAGACGGGGGGCGACCCGCTATGGCTACACCTTC. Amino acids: CASRRGATRYGYTF.

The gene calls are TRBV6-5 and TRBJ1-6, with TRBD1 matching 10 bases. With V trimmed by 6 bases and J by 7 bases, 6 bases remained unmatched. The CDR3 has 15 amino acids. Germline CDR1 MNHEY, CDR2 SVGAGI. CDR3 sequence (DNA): TGTGCCAGCAGCCTTGGGACAGGGGAAAATTCACCCCTCCACTTT. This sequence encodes CASSLGTGENSPLHF.

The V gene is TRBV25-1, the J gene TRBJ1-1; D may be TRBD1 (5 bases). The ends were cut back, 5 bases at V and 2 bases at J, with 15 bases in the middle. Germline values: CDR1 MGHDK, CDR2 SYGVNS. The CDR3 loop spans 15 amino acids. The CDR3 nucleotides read TGTGCCAGCAGTATTTCCTTAGGGGTTAACACTGAAGCTTTCTTT. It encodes CASSISLGVNTEAFF.

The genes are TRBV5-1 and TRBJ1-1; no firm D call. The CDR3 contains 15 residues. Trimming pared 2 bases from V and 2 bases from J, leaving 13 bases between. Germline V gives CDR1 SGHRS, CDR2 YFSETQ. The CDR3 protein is CASSLTARPNTEAFF. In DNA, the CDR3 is TGCGCCAGCAGCTTAACAGCCCGGCCTAACACTGAAGCTTTCTTT.

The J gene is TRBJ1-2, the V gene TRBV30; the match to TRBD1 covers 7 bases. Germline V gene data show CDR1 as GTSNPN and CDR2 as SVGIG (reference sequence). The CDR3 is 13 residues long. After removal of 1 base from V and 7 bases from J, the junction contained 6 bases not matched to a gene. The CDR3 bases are TGTGCCTGGAGTGCATCCTCAGGGGGTGGCTACACCTTC. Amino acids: CAWSASSGGGYTF.

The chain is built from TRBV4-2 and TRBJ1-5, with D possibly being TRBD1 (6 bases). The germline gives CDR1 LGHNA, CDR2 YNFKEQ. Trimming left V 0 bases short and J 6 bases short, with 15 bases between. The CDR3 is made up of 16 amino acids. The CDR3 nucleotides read TGTGCCAGCAGCCAAGAGATTCGGGGGGCAGGTCAGCCCCAGCATTTT. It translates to CASSQEIRGAGQPQHF.

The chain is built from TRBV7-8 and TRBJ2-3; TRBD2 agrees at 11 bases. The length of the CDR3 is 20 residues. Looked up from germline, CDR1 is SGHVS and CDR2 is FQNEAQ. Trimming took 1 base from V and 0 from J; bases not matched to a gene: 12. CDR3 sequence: CASSLGLRLAGGLSTDTQYF. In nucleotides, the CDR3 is TGTGCCAGCAGCTTAGGTCTTAGGCTAGCGGGGGGACTAAGCACAGATACGCAGTATTTT.

The CDR3 loop is CASRLSVSTDTQYF. The CDR3 region has the DNA TGTGCCAGCAGACTCTCCGTTAGCACAGATACGCAGTATTTT. The gene calls are TRBV28 and TRBJ2-3; D gene unclear. The CDR3 runs 14 residues. V shed 6 bases and J shed 0 bases, with 10 bases lying between them. The germline gives CDR1 MDHEN, CDR2 SYDVKM.

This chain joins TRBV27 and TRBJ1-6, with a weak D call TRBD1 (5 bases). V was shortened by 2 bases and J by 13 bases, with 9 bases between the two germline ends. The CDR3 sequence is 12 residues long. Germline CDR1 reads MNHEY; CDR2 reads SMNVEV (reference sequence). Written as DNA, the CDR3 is TGTGCCAGCAGTTTAAACGGGGGTCCCCTCCACTTT. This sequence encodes CASSLNGGPLHF.

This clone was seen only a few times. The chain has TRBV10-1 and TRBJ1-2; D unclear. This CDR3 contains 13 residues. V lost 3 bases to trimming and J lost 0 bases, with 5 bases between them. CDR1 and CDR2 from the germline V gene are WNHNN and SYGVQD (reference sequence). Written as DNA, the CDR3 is TGCGCCAGCAGTGAACGAGCTAACTATGGCTACACCTTC. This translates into CASSERANYGYTF.

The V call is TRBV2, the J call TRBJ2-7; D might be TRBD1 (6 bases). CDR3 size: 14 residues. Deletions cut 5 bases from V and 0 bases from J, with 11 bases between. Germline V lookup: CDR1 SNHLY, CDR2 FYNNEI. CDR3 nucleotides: TGTGCCAGCAGTCGGGACATAATCTCCTACGAGCAGTACTTC. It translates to CASSRDIISYEQYF.

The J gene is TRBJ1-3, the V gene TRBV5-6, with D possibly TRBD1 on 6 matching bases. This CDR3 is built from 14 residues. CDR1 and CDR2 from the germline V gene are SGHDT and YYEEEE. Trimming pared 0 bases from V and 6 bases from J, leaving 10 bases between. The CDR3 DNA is TGTGCCAGCAGCTTGGCGCAGGGGAAAAACACCATATATTTT. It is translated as CASSLAQGKNTIYF.

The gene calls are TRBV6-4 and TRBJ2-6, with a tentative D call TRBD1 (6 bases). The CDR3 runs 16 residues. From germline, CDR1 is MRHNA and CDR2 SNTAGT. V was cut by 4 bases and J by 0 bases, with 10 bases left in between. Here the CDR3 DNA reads TGTGCCAGCAGTGGAGGACAGTCCTCTGGGGCCAACGTCCTGACTTTC. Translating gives CASSGGQSSGANVLTF.

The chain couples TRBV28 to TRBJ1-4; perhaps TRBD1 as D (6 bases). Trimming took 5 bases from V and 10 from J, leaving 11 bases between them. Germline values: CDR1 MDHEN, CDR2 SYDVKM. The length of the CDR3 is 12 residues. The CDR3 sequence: CASSEGGGKLFF. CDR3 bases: TGTGCCAGCAGTGAGGGGGGGGGAAAACTGTTTTTT.

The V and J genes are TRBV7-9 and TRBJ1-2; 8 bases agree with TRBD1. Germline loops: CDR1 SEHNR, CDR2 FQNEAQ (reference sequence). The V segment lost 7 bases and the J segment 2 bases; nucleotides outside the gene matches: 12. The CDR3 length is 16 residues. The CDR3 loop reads CASNHPRDRLNYGYTF. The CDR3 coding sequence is TGTGCCAGCAACCACCCTCGGGACAGGTTAAACTATGGCTACACCTTC.